The 9 T cell receptor beta chains below come from one sample, sequenced in a study of T cell responses to AZD1222 COVID-19 vaccine. TCRdb keeps only in-frame clones here, not all; method: immunoSEQ multiplex PCR. This repertoire shows approximately 64,000 clones, 84% found once; its top ten account for around 7.8%. Source: peripheral blood, taken on day 0 of AZD1222 vaccination. These TCRs come from an adult in good health.

J is TRBJ2-5 and V is TRBV4-3, with 8 bases identical to TRBD1. V was clipped by 1 base and J by 5 bases; unmatched bases: 3. The CDR3 has 14 amino acids. CDR1 and CDR2 from the germline V gene are LGHNA and YSLEER. The CDR3 is CASSQGTGYETQYF. CDR3 nucleotide sequence: TGCGCCAGCAGCCAAGGGACAGGGTATGAGACCCAGTACTTC.

The chain combines TRBV28 with TRBJ2-3, with D tentatively TRBD1 (7 bases). CDR1 is MDHEN, CDR2 SYDVKM, per germline. V was shortened by 3 bases and J by 1 base, with 11 bases between the two germline ends. The CDR3 is 15 amino acids. CDR3 region: CASSFRGAGTDTQYF. As DNA, the CDR3 is TGTGCCAGCAGTTTCAGGGGGGCCGGCACAGATACGCAGTATTTT.

This clone has a single count. This rearrangement joins TRBV18 to TRBJ1-1; unclear D gene. V dropped 1 base and J dropped 5 bases, with 11 bases sitting between them. CDR3 size: 14 residues. Germline V gene lookup returns CDR1 KGHSH and CDR2 LQKENI. The CDR3 bases are TGTGCCAGCTCACCACGAAACAGCGGGACTGAAGCTTTCTTT. Protein: CASSPRNSGTEAFF.

CDR3 sequence reads: CASSYSGGGQPQHF. The CDR3 nucleotides are TGTGCCAGCAGCTACTCAGGGGGAGGACAGCCCCAGCATTTT. The chain joins TRBV7-2 to TRBJ1-5, with TRBD1 matching 7 bases. Germline V gene lookup returns CDR1 SGHTA and CDR2 FQGNSA. V dropped 4 bases and J dropped 7; count of bases not matched to a gene: 7. The CDR3 is 14 residues long.

This chain joins TRBV7-2 and TRBJ2-7; D might be TRBD2 (5 bases). The germline CDR1 and CDR2 sequences are SGHTA and FQGNSA. The CDR3 runs 12 residues. The ends were cut back, 6 bases at V and 4 bases at J, with 10 bases in the middle. CDR3 region: CASRTTEYEQYF. CDR3 nucleotide sequence: TGTGCCAGCAGGACTACAGAGTACGAGCAGTACTTC.

The chain uses TRBV19 and TRBJ1-1; D is perhaps TRBD1 (5 bases). From germline, CDR1 is LNHDA and CDR2 SQIVND (reference sequence). CDR3 length: 14 residues. Trimming took off 4 bases at V and 1 base at J, with 10 bases between the two ends. CDR3 sequence (DNA): TGTGCCAGTAGTAATCCCGGGACGAACACTGAAGCTTTCTTT. It translates to CASSNPGTNTEAFF.

The chain couples TRBV3-1 (or the pseudogene TRBV3-2) to TRBJ1-2; no definite D call. V dropped 0 bases and J dropped 4 bases, with 9 bases sitting between them. The CDR3 contains 14 residues. Looked up from germline, CDR1 is LGHDT and CDR2 is YNNKEL (reference sequence). CDR3 DNA: TGTGCCAGCAGCCAAGATCGTCGGAGCTATGGCTACACCTTC. This codes for CASSQDRRSYGYTF.

V and J are TRBV7-8 and TRBJ1-5; D unclear. Germline CDR1 reads SGHVS; CDR2 reads FQNEAQ. The CDR3 loop spans 15 amino acids. The germline V and J ends were trimmed by 0 bases and 3 bases, with 9 bases remaining between them. The chain's CDR3 is CASSLARALNQPQHF. The CDR3 nucleotides read TGTGCCAGCAGCTTAGCGCGGGCCCTCAATCAGCCCCAGCATTTT. The variable domain in full, with the rest retrieved from reference TRBV7-8 and TRBJ1-5, is GAGVSQSPRYKVAKRGQDVALRCDPISGHVSLFWYQQALGQGPEFLTYFQNEAQLDKSGLPSDRFFAERPEGSVSTLKIQRTQQEDSAVYLCASSLARALNQPQHFGDGTRLSIL.

As to this clone: This likely reflects a read error, since a far larger clone is one base away. The chain employs TRBV30 and TRBJ2-1; 9 bases agree with TRBD2. In germline, CDR1 is GTSNPN, CDR2 SVGIG (reference sequence). The J segment lost 7 bases and the V segment lost 2 bases, leaving 6 bases of the junction unmatched. This CDR3 has 14 residues. The DNA for the CDR3 is TGTGCCTGGAGTCTTGCGGGGGGGGGAAATGAGCAGTTCTTC. Its translation is CAWSLAGGGNEQFF.